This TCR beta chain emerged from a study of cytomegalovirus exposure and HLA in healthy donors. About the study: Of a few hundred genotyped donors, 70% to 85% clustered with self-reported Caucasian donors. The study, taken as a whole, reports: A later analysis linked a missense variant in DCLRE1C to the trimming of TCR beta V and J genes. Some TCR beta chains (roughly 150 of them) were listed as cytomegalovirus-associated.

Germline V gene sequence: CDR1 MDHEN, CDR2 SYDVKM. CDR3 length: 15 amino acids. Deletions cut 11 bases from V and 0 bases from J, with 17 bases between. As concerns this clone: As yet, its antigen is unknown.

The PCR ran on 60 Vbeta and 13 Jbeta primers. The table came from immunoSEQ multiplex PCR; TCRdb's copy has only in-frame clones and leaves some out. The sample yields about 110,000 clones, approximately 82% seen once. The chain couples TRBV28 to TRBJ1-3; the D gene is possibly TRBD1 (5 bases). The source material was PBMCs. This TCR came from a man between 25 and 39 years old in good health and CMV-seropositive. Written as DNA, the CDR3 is TGTGCCGCCACGGGGGGAGCAGACTCTGGAAACACCATATATTTT. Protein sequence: CAATGGADSGNTIYF.